This TCR beta chain was documented in a study of cytotoxic CD8 clonotypes in ibrutinib-treated CLL. This table comes from immunoSEQ multiplex PCR, and its TCRdb copy is limited to in-frame clones, with some not included. The sample comprises around 160,000 clones, roughly 80% of which are singletons, and under 2.5% rests with the top ten. Notes on this clone: Its antigen is undetermined.

Findings and limits, study-wide: Treatment left the uncommon public clonotypes either contracted or stable in frequency.

The length of the CDR3 is 16 residues. V lost 4 bases to trimming and J lost 9 bases; unmatched junction nucleotides: 10. Germline V CDR1 and CDR2: SGHNT, YENEEA. The clonotype comes from a human donor with chronic lymphocytic leukemia. J is TRBJ2-1 and V is TRBV11-3; 12 bases are shared with TRBD2. The sample here was PBMCs, taken after 12 months of ibrutinib treatment. The CDR3 loop is CASSSEGLAGSSEQFF. In DNA, the CDR3 is TGTGCCAGCAGCTCGGAAGGACTAGCGGGAAGCAGTGAGCAGTTCTTC. Full variable domain (outside the CDR3, taken from reference TRBV11-3 and TRBJ2-1): EAGVVQSPRYKIIEKKQPVAFWCNPISGHNTLYWYLQNLGQGPELLIRYENEEAVDDSQLPKDRFSAERLKGVDSTLKIQPAELGDSAVYLCASSSEGLAGSSEQFFGPGTRLTVL.